One and the same sample provided the 14 T cell receptor beta chains below, sequenced in a study of blood T cell repertoires in COVID-19. Generated by immunoSEQ multiplex PCR, the TCRdb table keeps only in-frame clones and is missing some. The sample includes 100,000 to 150,000 clones, 81% of them seen just once. The material sequenced was peripheral blood. Receptors were obtained from a man aged 30 to 45 with COVID-19, enrolled during active disease.

The genes are TRBV30 and TRBJ1-1; D may be TRBD1 (6 bases). The CDR3 loop spans 14 amino acids. Looked up from germline, CDR1 is GTSNPN and CDR2 is SVGIG (reference sequence). Trimming shortened V by 8 bases and J by 2 bases, and 18 bases separated the two germline ends. The CDR3 loop reads CASLGQWANTEAFF. The CDR3 DNA sequence: TGTGCCAGCCTCGGACAGTGGGCAAACACTGAAGCTTTCTTT.

V gene TRBV19 combines with J gene TRBJ1-3; D ambiguous. CDR3 size: 13 residues. The germline CDR1 and CDR2 sequences are LNHDA and SQIVND (reference sequence). V was cut by 7 bases and J by 0 bases, with 7 bases left in between. CDR3 sequence reads: CASIEDSGNTIYF. CDR3 nucleotides: TGTGCCAGTATCGAGGACTCTGGAAACACCATATATTTT.

The rearrangement links TRBV2 to TRBJ2-2; D ambiguous. CDR1 is SNHLY and CDR2 is FYNNEI in the germline V gene. Deletions cut 9 bases from V and 1 base from J, with 12 bases between. The CDR3 contains 14 residues. The CDR3, as DNA: TGTGCCAGTCGGTGGGCCCAGAACACCGGGGAGCTGTTTTTT. As protein: CASRWAQNTGELFF.

The chain employs TRBV10-3 and TRBJ1-5; 9 bases line up with TRBD1. Germline values: CDR1 ENHRY, CDR2 SYGVKD. The CDR3 has 15 residues. The V and J ends lost 4 bases and 6 bases, in that order; junction bases with no gene match: 7. Here the CDR3 DNA reads TGTGCCATCAGTGGAGGGACAGGGAGAGGTCAGCCCCAGCATTTT. As protein: CAISGGTGRGQPQHF.

V gene TRBV4-2 combines with J gene TRBJ1-5; D gene unclear. V lost 0 bases to trimming and J lost 1 base, with 7 bases between them. Germline values: CDR1 LGHNA, CDR2 YNFKEQ. This CDR3 contains 15 residues. Here the CDR3 reads CASSQEQESNQPQHF. The CDR3 region has the DNA TGTGCCAGCAGCCAAGAGCAGGAAAGCAATCAGCCCCAGCATTTT.

The J gene is TRBJ1-1, the V gene TRBV6-5; 11 positions match TRBD1. CDR3 length: 15 amino acids. The junction had 8 bases not matched to a gene; V was cut back by 6 bases and J by 5 bases. Germline lookup yields CDR1 MNHEY and CDR2 SVGAGI. The CDR3 nucleotides read TGTGCCAGCAGCAGTGGGGGGACAGGGGGAACTGAAGCTTTCTTT. It encodes CASSSGGTGGTEAFF.

V and J are TRBV4-1 and TRBJ1-5; a possible D gene is TRBD1 (5 bases). Germline V lookup: CDR1 MGHRA, CDR2 YSYEKL. This CDR3 contains 15 residues. V gave up 4 bases and J gave up 5 bases, with 15 bases separating them. The CDR3 protein is CASSPASGSHQPQHF. The CDR3 DNA reads TGCGCCAGCAGCCCGGCTTCAGGGTCTCATCAGCCCCAGCATTTT.

The chain is built from TRBV6-6 and TRBJ1-5; D is uncertain. The germline V gene encodes CDR1 MNHNY and CDR2 SVGAGI (reference sequence). V lost 5 bases to trimming and J lost 2 bases, with 13 bases between them. CDR3 length: 15 amino acids. CDR3 region: CASSTRQDGNQPQHF. In DNA form, the CDR3 reads TGTGCCAGCAGTACGCGTCAGGATGGCAATCAGCCCCAGCATTTT.

This chain links TRBV29-1 with TRBJ1-2; 12 bases map to TRBD1. The CDR3 contains 18 residues. V gave up 3 bases and J gave up 7 bases; unmatched junction bases: 18. The germline gives CDR1 SQVTM, CDR2 ANQGSEA. The CDR3 DNA follows: TGCAGCGTTGAGTCGGTACCGGGACAGGGGGCCTCCCTTGGTGGCTACACCTTC. Translating it yields CSVESVPGQGASLGGYTF. Supplemented by reference TRBV29-1 and TRBJ1-2, the full variable domain reads SAVISQKPSRDICQRGTSLTIQCQVDSQVTMMFWYRQQPGQSLTLIATANQGSEATYESGFVIDKFPISRPNLTFSTLTVSNMSPEDSSIYLCSVESVPGQGASLGGYTFGSGTRLTVV.

The chain has TRBV27 and TRBJ2-2; D not certain. In germline, CDR1 is MNHEY, CDR2 SMNVEV (reference sequence). Between the trimmed V and J ends, which lost 0 bases and 1 base, there was a span of 6 bases. CDR3 size: 15 residues. The CDR3 reads CASSLSSGNTGELFF. The CDR3 DNA follows: TGTGCCAGCAGTTTATCGAGTGGGAACACCGGGGAGCTGTTTTTT.

This clone has just a few counts. The chain combines TRBV6-2 or TRBV6-3 with TRBJ1-5; the match to TRBD1 covers 8 bases. Germline lookup yields CDR1 MNHEY and CDR2 SVGEGT. The CDR3 is 15 residues long. V shed 5 bases and J 6 bases; nucleotides not matched to a gene: 9. CDR3: CASSPTGVVAQPQHF. CDR3 nucleotide sequence: TGTGCCAGCAGTCCGACAGGGGTGGTGGCTCAGCCCCAGCATTTT.

As DNA, the CDR3 is TGTGCCAGCAGCCTCGACAGCTATAATTCACCCCTCCACTTT. Its protein product is CASSLDSYNSPLHF. The genes are TRBV11-1 and TRBJ1-6; D possibly corresponds to TRBD1 (5 bases). Per germline, CDR1 SGHAT and CDR2 FQDESV (reference sequence). The length of the CDR3 is 14 residues. Trimming removed 5 bases at V and 3 bases at J, with 8 bases between.

This clone was recorded a few times. The V gene is TRBV5-1, the J gene TRBJ2-3; possibly TRBD2 for D (6 bases). CDR1 and CDR2 (germline): SGHRS, YFSETQ. V was cut by 5 bases and J by 2 bases, with 15 bases left in between. This CDR3 has 15 amino acids. The CDR3 loop reads CASRPGRGTTDTQYF. In nucleotides, the CDR3 is TGCGCCAGCAGGCCGGGGCGGGGAACCACAGATACGCAGTATTTT.

The chain couples TRBV3-1 (or the pseudogene TRBV3-2) to TRBJ2-6; weak D call: TRBD2 (6 bases). The V end lost 1 base, the J end lost 2 bases, and 9 bases lay between the germline ends. The length of the CDR3 is 16 residues. Germline values: CDR1 LGHDT, CDR2 YNNKEL (reference sequence). The CDR3 DNA sequence: TGTGCCAGCAGCCAAGTTTGGGGGGCTGGGGCCAACGTCCTGACTTTC. It codes for CASSQVWGAGANVLTF.